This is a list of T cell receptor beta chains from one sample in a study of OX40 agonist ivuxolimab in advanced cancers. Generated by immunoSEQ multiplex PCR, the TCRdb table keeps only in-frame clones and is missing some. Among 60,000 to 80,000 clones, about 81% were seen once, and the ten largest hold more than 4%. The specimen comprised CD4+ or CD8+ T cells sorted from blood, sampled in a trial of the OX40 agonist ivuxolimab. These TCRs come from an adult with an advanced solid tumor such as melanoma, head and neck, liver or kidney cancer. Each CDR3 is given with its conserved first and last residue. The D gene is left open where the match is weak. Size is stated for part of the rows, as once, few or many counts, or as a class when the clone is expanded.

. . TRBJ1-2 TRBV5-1 TGCGCCAGCAGTGCCGGCGGTCGGGGCGGTTGGGGCTACACCTTC CASSAGGRGGWGYTF
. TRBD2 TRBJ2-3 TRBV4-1 TGCGCCAGCTCGGGGGGGGCCACAGATACGCAGTATTTT CASSGGATDTQYF
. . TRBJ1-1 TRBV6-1 TGTGCCAGCAAAGCCCCGGACACTGAAGCTTTCTTT CASKAPDTEAFF
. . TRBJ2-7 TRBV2 TGTGCCAGCAGGGGACCCGCGCCGGGCGAGCAGTACTTC CASRGPAPGEQYF
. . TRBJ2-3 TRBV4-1 TGCGCCAGCAGCAAGACTATCACAGATACGCAGTATTTT CASSKTITDTQYF
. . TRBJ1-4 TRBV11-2 TGTGCCAGCAGCCCCCCGGGGGCGGGTGAAAAACTGTTTTTT CASSPPGAGEKLFF
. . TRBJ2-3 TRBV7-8 TGTGCCAGCAGCTTAGCGGCCATAGATACGCAGTATTTT CASSLAAIDTQYF
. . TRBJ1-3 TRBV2 TGTGCCAGCAGTGATTCTTGGGCCAGCTCTGGAAACACCATATATTTT CASSDSWASSGNTIYF
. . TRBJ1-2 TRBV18 TGTGCCAGCTCCCGGGACACCACTAACTATGGCTACACCTTC CASSRDTTNYGYTF
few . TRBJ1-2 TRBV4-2 TGTGCCAGCAGCCAGTATTTGGGGGTTGGTGGCTACACCTTC CASSQYLGVGGYTF
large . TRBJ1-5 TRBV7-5 TGTGTCAGGCCTGATCAGCCCCAGCATTTT CVRPDQPQHF
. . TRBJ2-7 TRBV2 TGTGCCAGCAGTTACGACTCTGAGCAGTACTTC CASSYDSEQYF
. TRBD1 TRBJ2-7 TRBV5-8 TGTGCCAGCAGCTGGCAGGGACAGGGCGACGAGCAGTACTTC CASSWQGQGDEQYF
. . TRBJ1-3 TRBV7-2 TGTGCCAGCAAATTCGCCGGGGTTGGAAACACCATATATTTT CASKFAGVGNTIYF
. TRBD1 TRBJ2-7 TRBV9 TGTGCCAGCAGCGTCACAGGGGGTGGTGAGCAGTACTTC CASSVTGGGEQYF
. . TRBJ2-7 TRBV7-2 TGTGCCAGCAGCTTAGGGACAGCCAACTACGAGCAGTACTTC CASSLGTANYEQYF
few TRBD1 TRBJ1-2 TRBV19 TGTGCCAGTATAGGGACAGGGGGCGCATCGAGTGGCTACACCTTC CASIGTGGASSGYTF
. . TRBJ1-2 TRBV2 TGTGCCAGCCAGGAGGGATTGACTAACTATGGCTACACCTTC CASQEGLTNYGYTF
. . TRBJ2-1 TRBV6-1 TGTGCCAGCAGTGGAGCCGATTTTAGGTTTGAGCAGTTCTTC CASSGADFRFEQFF
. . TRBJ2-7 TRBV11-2 TGTGCCAGCAGCTTAAACGGACGGGCCCTCGAGCAGTACTTC CASSLNGRALEQYF
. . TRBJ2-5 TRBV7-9 TGTGCCAGCAGCTTACGTGAGGAGGGGGAGACCCAGTACTTC CASSLREEGETQYF
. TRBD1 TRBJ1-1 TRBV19 TGTGCCAGTAAGGGGGCCTTTATCGTCGGGGAAGCTTTCTTT CASKGAFIVGEAFF
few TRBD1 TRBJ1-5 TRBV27 TGTGCCAGCAGTCCCACGCCTCGACAGGGAAGTCAGCCCCAGCATTTT CASSPTPRQGSQPQHF